In this sample, the clone carrying this T cell receptor (beta chain) turned up a few times. As yet, its antigen is unknown. Amplification yielded TCR beta CDR3 regions, with RNA transcripts as the source. Initially, a first-round RT-PCR of the TCR CDR3 employed the HTBI primer set. From the multiplex PCR reads, TCRdb called clonotypes with MiXCR, one entry per CDR3 protein. The sample lists over 650,000 distinct CDR3 sequences, 45% occurring once. This specimen belongs to a study of T cells in Graves' hyperthyroidism and ophthalmopathy. Study findings and constraints: Also found in blood were most expanded thyroid clonotypes above 0.001. Classification by a 13 V-J model distinguished ophthalmopathy from stable hyperthyroidism.

Unmatched junction bases numbered 9, after V lost 5 bases and J lost 4 bases. This CDR3 has 15 amino acids. CDR1 and CDR2 from the germline V gene are SGDLS and YYNGEE. The study excluded patients with uncontrolled infection, other autoimmune disease, pregnancy or lactation. The sequence came from an adult man with Graves' disease, either hyperthyroidism or ophthalmopathy (not recorded which). Material: peripheral blood or thyroid tissue (not recorded which). V usage is TRBV9 and J usage is TRBJ1-5; the match to TRBD1 covers 7 bases. CDR3 protein: CASRAGQNLNQPQHF. DNA of the CDR3: TGTGCCAGCAGGGCGGGACAGAACCTTAATCAGCCCCAGCATTTT.